This paragraph reports one TCR beta chain. TCRdb re-analysed the 5' RACE reads in MiXCR, keeping a single row per CDR3 protein. The sample lists about 500,000 distinct CDR3 sequences, 17% occurring once. J was trimmed by 0 bases and V by 6 bases; bases with no gene match: 9. The length of the CDR3 is 15 residues. Germline V lookup: CDR1 SQVTM, CDR2 ANQGSEA. This specimen belongs to a study of T cells after yellow fever vaccination. This chain joins TRBV29-1 and TRBJ1-2; 8 nucleotides align to TRBD1. Sequenced here: PBMCs, sampled less than 6 days after the first yellow fever vaccination. The clonotype comes from a man between 18 and 35 years old who received the YFV17D yellow fever vaccine. CDR3 region: CSVDRDRRPNYGYTF. The CDR3 DNA is TGCAGCGTCGACCGGGACAGGCGACCTAACTATGGCTACACCTTC.